These T cell receptor beta chains were read from a single sample in a study of CD8 T cells in Susac syndrome. TCRdb itself ran the immunoSEQ multiplex PCR reads through MiXCR, one entry per CDR3 protein. Seen here are some 160,000 distinct CDR3 sequences, 92% observed once, and the top ten hold around 0.087%. The sequencing sample was made of CD4+ T cells from PBMCs. The receptors come from a human donor in good health. Both conserved end residues are part of each CDR3. D genes are given only for firm matches. The listing skips clone size in some rows; elsewhere it reads once, few, many or a size class.

size,J,V,D,DNA,CDR3
-,TRBJ1-1,TRBV7-9,TRBD1,TGTGCCAGCAGCCCACAGGGGGGACAAACTGAAGCTTTCTTT,CASSPQGGQTEAFF
-,TRBJ2-6,TRBV2,TRBD1,TGTGCCAGCACGGGACAGCTCTCTGGGGCCAACGTCCTGACTTTC,CASTGQLSGANVLTF
-,TRBJ1-2,TRBV7-2,TRBD1,TGTGCCAGCAGCTTAGTAGGAGGGGGCACTTATGGCTACACCTTC,CASSLVGGGTYGYTF
-,TRBJ1-1,TRBV7-9,-,TGTGCCAGCAGCTTTAGTCGGGAAGCCGAAGCTTTCTTT,CASSFSREAEAFF
-,TRBJ2-7,TRBV12-3/TRBV12-4,TRBD2,TGTGCCAGCAGGGGTCGACTAGCAGATGAGCAGTACTTC,CASRGRLADEQYF
-,TRBJ2-2,TRBV7-3,-,TGTGCCAGCAGCATACAGGGATTCACCGGGGAGCTGTTTTTT,CASSIQGFTGELFF
once,TRBJ1-1,TRBV5-1,-,TGCGCCAGCAGCCGGGGCAGTGAGGCGGCTGCGGGAACTGAAGCTTTCTTT,CASSRGSEAAAGTEAFF
-,TRBJ1-4,TRBV7-8,-,TGTGCCAGCAGCCCAGCCCTCCTAGGTGAAAAACTGTTTTTT,CASSPALLGEKLFF
-,TRBJ1-5,TRBV29-1,-,TGCAGCGTCGGCCCGGGACCAAATCAGCCCCAGCATTTT,CSVGPGPNQPQHF
-,TRBJ2-2,TRBV5-1,-,TGCGCCAGCAGCTTGGGCCAGCTCACCGGGGAGCTGTTTTTT,CASSLGQLTGELFF
-,TRBJ1-2,TRBV10-3,-,TGTGCCATCAGGGACGGGACTGCCTATTATGGCTACACCTTC,CAIRDGTAYYGYTF
-,TRBJ1-4,TRBV20-1,-,TGCAGTGCTAGAGATCAGCCGAGGGGTAATGAAAAACTGTTTTTT,CSARDQPRGNEKLFF
-,TRBJ1-4,TRBV7-2,-,TGTGCCAGCAGGTCTCAACGGGAGAATGAAAAACTGTTTTTT,CASRSQRENEKLFF
-,TRBJ1-4,TRBV3-1,TRBD1,TGTGCCAGCAGCCAAGTAGGAGGGGGCGAAGAAAAACTGTTTTTT,CASSQVGGGEEKLFF
once,TRBJ1-1,TRBV5-1,TRBD1,TGCGCCAGCAGCTCTAAATTGACGACAGGGAACACTGAACCTTTCTTT,CASSSKLTTGNTEPFF
-,TRBJ1-1,TRBV4-3,-,TGCGCCAGCAGCCAAGGGGAGGGGACTGAAGCTTTCTTT,CASSQGEGTEAFF
-,TRBJ1-4,TRBV20-1,-,TGCAGTGCTAGCGGGGCGACTAATGAAAAACTGTTTTTT,CSASGATNEKLFF
-,TRBJ2-1,TRBV5-1,TRBD2,TGCGCCAGCAGCCGCCTGACTAGCGGGAGAGGTTACAATGAGCAGTTCTTC,CASSRLTSGRGYNEQFF
-,TRBJ2-7,TRBV20-1,TRBD1,TGCAGTGCTAGAGCCCCAAAGGACAGGGGGGTCGACTACGAGCAGTACTTC,CSARAPKDRGVDYEQYF
-,TRBJ1-2,TRBV5-1,-,TGCGCCAGCAGCTTGTCGCTTAACTATGGCTACACCTTC,CASSLSLNYGYTF
-,TRBJ2-7,TRBV6-5,-,TGTGCCAGCAGATACGGGACACAAGGCTACGAGCAGTACTTC,CASRYGTQGYEQYF
-,TRBJ1-2,TRBV5-6,-,TGTGCCAGCAGCCGGGAGGGGGTTGGCTACACCTTC,CASSREGVGYTF
few,TRBJ2-5,TRBV6-1,TRBD2,TGTGCCAGCAGAAAACCCGGGACTAGCGGGAGAGGAGAGACCCAGTACTTC,CASRKPGTSGRGETQYF
-,TRBJ2-6,TRBV5-1,-,TGCGCCAGCAGCCCCACGACCGACCCCAGCTCTGGGGCCAACGTCCTGACTTTC,CASSPTTDPSSGANVLTF
-,TRBJ2-7,TRBV28,-,TGTGCCAGCAGTTTGCCAGGGATGTACGAGCAGTACTTC,CASSLPGMYEQYF
-,TRBJ2-1,TRBV13,-,TGTGCCAGCAGCTTAGAGTTTGAGCAAAGCTCCTACAATGAGCAGTTCTTC,CASSLEFEQSSYNEQFF
-,TRBJ2-3,TRBV6-5,-,TGTGCCAGCAGTTACACGGACACTTTTAGCACAGATACGCAGTATTTT,CASSYTDTFSTDTQYF
-,TRBJ1-1,TRBV6-2/TRBV6-3,-,TGTGCCAGCAGATTCGGGGGGAACACTGAAGCTTTCTTT,CASRFGGNTEAFF
once,TRBJ1-2,TRBV7-9,-,TGTGCCAGCAGCCCTAACAGCTATGGCTACACCTTC,CASSPNSYGYTF
-,TRBJ1-1,TRBV30,-,TGTGCCTGGATCTCCAGGGTTCGAAACACTGAAGCTTTCTTT,CAWISRVRNTEAFF
-,TRBJ2-7,TRBV20-1,TRBD1,TGCAGTGCTCTGATCCGGGACAGGGTCTACGAGCAGTACTTC,CSALIRDRVYEQYF
-,TRBJ2-7,TRBV11-2,-,TGTGCCAGCGGGCTCCTGCCCTACGAGCAGTACTTC,CASGLLPYEQYF
-,TRBJ2-7,TRBV28,-,TGTGCCAGCAGTTTCACACCTACCTACGAGCAGTACTTC,CASSFTPTYEQYF
-,TRBJ1-5,TRBV2,-,TGTGCCAGCAGTGAAGAGTTTGGGAGCAATCAGCCCCAGCATTTT,CASSEEFGSNQPQHF
-,TRBJ2-1,TRBV3-1,-,TGTGCCAGCAGCCCCATCTCTCGGGGGGCCCATGAGCAGTTCTTC,CASSPISRGAHEQFF
-,TRBJ2-1,TRBV30,TRBD2,TGTGCCTGGAGGAGACTAGCGGGAGGGAGCTCCTACAATGAGCAGTTCTTC,CAWRRLAGGSSYNEQFF
once,TRBJ1-2,TRBV20-1,-,TGCAGTGCTAGGGTATCTCCGCGGGACTATGGCTACACCTTC,CSARVSPRDYGYTF
-,TRBJ1-6,TRBV5-1,TRBD1,TGCGCCAGCAGCGACGGACAGGGGGCGATTAATTCACCCCTCCACTTT,CASSDGQGAINSPLHF
-,TRBJ2-6,TRBV6-1,TRBD1,TGTGCCAGCAGTCCGGGGACAGGCCTCTCTGGGGCCAACGTCCTGACTTTC,CASSPGTGLSGANVLTF
few,TRBJ2-1,TRBV18,-,TGTGCCAGCTCACCACCGGGGGGATACAATGAGCAGTTCTTC,CASSPPGGYNEQFF
-,TRBJ1-5,TRBV5-1,-,TGCGCCAGCAGCTTGGGGGGCTCGGGAAGTGAGCCCCAGCATTTT,CASSLGGSGSEPQHF
once,TRBJ2-2,TRBV9,TRBD2,TGTGCCAGCAGCCCCCCTAGCGGAACGAACACCGGGGAGCTGTTTTTT,CASSPPSGTNTGELFF
once,TRBJ2-1,TRBV3-1,-,TGTGCCAGCAGCCAAGTGATGGCCGGGAGCCAGGCTCATGAGCAGTTCTTC,CASSQVMAGSQAHEQFF
-,TRBJ2-7,TRBV5-1,-,TGCGCCAGCAGCTTGGCACAGGGGAGGAGGCAGTACTTC,CASSLAQGRRQYF
once,TRBJ2-3,TRBV20-1,TRBD2,TGCAGTGTTATCAGCGGGGGTACAGATACGCAGTATTTT,CSVISGGTDTQYF
-,TRBJ1-2,TRBV3-1,-,TGTGCCAGCAGCCAGCAAGGGATCTATGGCTACACCTTC,CASSQQGIYGYTF
-,TRBJ2-5,TRBV7-9,TRBD1,TGTGCCAGCAGCTTAGCGGCAGGGGGCGGCGAGACCCAGTACTTC,CASSLAAGGGETQYF
-,TRBJ2-2,TRBV7-2,TRBD1,TGTGCCAGCAGCCCATACGGACAGGGGGCGAGCGGGGAGCTGTTTTTT,CASSPYGQGASGELFF
-,TRBJ2-1,TRBV6-4,TRBD2,TGTGCCAGCAGTGACACCCCGGGAGGAGTCTACAATGAGCAGTTCTTC,CASSDTPGGVYNEQFF
-,TRBJ2-2,TRBV7-7,-,TGTGCCAGCAGCAGTTTACCGGGCCTAGGGACCGGGGAGCTGTTTTTT,CASSSLPGLGTGELFF
-,TRBJ2-7,TRBV28,-,TGTGCCAGCAGTCCCCCAGGGAGGCCCCCCTACGAGCAGTACTTC,CASSPPGRPPYEQYF
-,TRBJ1-1,TRBV29-1,-,TGCAGCGTTTCCCTCGGTAGGGAAGCTTTCTTT,CSVSLGREAFF
once,TRBJ2-5,TRBV10-2,-,TGCGCCAGCGGCCGGGACGGTGAAGAGACCCAGTACTTC,CASGRDGEETQYF
-,TRBJ2-5,TRBV18,-,TGTGCCAGCTCAGCTTTCCCTGCCTTCGAGACCCAGTACTTC,CASSAFPAFETQYF
-,TRBJ2-5,TRBV27,-,TGTGCCAGTTCCAAGTATCGGGGATGGGAGACCCAGTACTTC,CASSKYRGWETQYF
once,TRBJ2-7,TRBV4-1,-,TGCGCCAGCAGCCAAGACGCCAGGGGGGAATTGGGCGAGCAGTACTTC,CASSQDARGELGEQYF
-,TRBJ2-7,TRBV7-6,-,TGTGCCAGCAGCTTGTCCGGAGGGGGCGAGCAGTACTTC,CASSLSGGGEQYF
-,TRBJ2-1,TRBV7-3,TRBD2,TGTGCCAGCAGCTTAGGGACTAGCGGGGGTGAGCAGTTCTTC,CASSLGTSGGEQFF
-,TRBJ1-4,TRBV6-6,-,TGTGCCAGCGACTACACCCGGGCGGCGGGTGAAAAACTGTTTTTT,CASDYTRAAGEKLFF
-,TRBJ2-7,TRBV7-3,-,TGTGCCAGCAGCCCCAGGGAGGGGGCGGATGAGCAGTACTTC,CASSPREGADEQYF